This T cell receptor (beta chain) was obtained from a study of beta chain features in type 1 diabetes. Since all of the isolated RNA was reverse transcribed, expressed TCRB transcripts were what got sequenced. TCRdb's copy holds only in-frame clones and misses some; the assay was immunoSEQ multiplex PCR. The sample lists 200,000 to 300,000 clones, 20% seen once, with more than 0.025% in the top ten. General study findings and limits: Naive, central memory and Treg TCRB repertoires seemed to resemble each other more closely in patients than they did in healthy donors. Across all four CD4+ subsets, people with type 1 diabetes showed modestly shorter TCRB CDR3s.

Notes on this clone: Its antigen is unknown. Other DNA variants within this sample encode the same CDR3.

The CDR3 consists of 13 residues. Between the trimmed V and J ends, which lost 0 bases and 7 bases, there was a span of 7 bases. Germline assignment: CDR1 SEHNR and CDR2 FQNEAQ (reference sequence). Researchers reported sorting CD4+ naive, central memory, regulatory and stem cell-like memory cells via CD45RO/CCR7/CD25/CD127/CD95/CD27. J is TRBJ1-3 and V is TRBV7-9, with no clear D. Sequenced input: naive CD4+ T cells from blood. The TCR was taken from a woman between 40 and 50 years old with type 1 diabetes. The CDR3 region is CASSLAGGNTIYF. CDR3 bases: TGTGCCAGCAGCTTAGCAGGAGGGAACACCATATATTTT. Looking up the rest from reference TRBV7-9 and TRBJ1-3 gives the full variable domain: DTGVSQNPRHKITKRGQNVTFRCDPISEHNRLYWYRQTLGQGPEFLTYFQNEAQLEKSRLLSDRFSAERPKGSFSTLEIQRTEQGDSAMYLCASSLAGGNTIYFGEGSWLTVV.